This T cell receptor beta chain was retrieved from a study of CD8+CD57+ T cells in acquired aplastic anemia. In this sample, this clonotype turned up many times. TCR beta VDJ and CDR3 profiling used genomic DNA as template. TCRdb analysed the reads with MiXCR anew, one entry per CDR3 protein. Among around 180,000 distinct CDR3 sequences, 63% were seen once, and the ten largest hold over 40%. This TCR was sampled from a human donor in good health. Sequenced material: sorted CD4+, CD8+, or CD8+CD57+ T cells (not recorded which) from PBMCs.

The DNA for the CDR3 is TGTGCCACGCAGACGGGGAACACCGGGGAGCTGTTTTTT. Amino acid sequence: CATQTGNTGELFF. The rearrangement links TRBV24-1 to TRBJ2-2; no clear D gene. V was trimmed by 10 bases and J by 1 base, leaving 9 bases between them. The germline V gene encodes CDR1 KGHDR and CDR2 SFDVKD. This CDR3 spans 13 amino acids.